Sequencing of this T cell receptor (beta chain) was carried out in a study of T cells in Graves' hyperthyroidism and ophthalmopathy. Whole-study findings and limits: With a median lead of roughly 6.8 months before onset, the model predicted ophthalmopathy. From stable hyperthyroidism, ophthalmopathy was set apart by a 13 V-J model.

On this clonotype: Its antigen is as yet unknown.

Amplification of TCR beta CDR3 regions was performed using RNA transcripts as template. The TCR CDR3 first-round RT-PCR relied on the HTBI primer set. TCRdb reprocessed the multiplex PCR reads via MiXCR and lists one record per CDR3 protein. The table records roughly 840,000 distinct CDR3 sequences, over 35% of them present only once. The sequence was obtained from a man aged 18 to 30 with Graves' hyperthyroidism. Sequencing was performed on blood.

CDR3 coding DNA: TGTGCCAGTAGTCCCCCACCTGAGAATCAGCCCCAGCATTTT. It is translated as CASSPPPENQPQHF. The chain combines TRBV19 with TRBJ1-5; no clear D. Germline V gene data show CDR1 as LNHDA and CDR2 as SQIVND (reference sequence). V lost 5 bases to trimming and J lost 4 bases, with 12 bases between them. The CDR3 runs 14 residues.